The following is a TCR beta chain sequence with its context. These data belong to a study of early stage breast cancer tumors. Data came from immunoSEQ multiplex PCR; TCRdb stores just in-frame clones and leaves some out. This table holds tens of thousands of clones, approximately 78% found once. This receptor was taken from a person aged 35-55 years with breast cancer. Sequences were obtained from blood.

CDR3 bases: TGTGCCAGCAGTCTCCAGGGGACTTACACCGGGGAGCTGTTTTTT. Protein: CASSLQGTYTGELFF. The V call is TRBV28, the J call TRBJ2-2, with D perhaps matching TRBD1 or TRBD2 (6 bases each). V was shortened by 5 bases and J by 3 bases, with 13 bases between the two germline ends. The CDR3 is 15 residues long. Germline V CDR1 and CDR2: MDHEN, SYDVKM.